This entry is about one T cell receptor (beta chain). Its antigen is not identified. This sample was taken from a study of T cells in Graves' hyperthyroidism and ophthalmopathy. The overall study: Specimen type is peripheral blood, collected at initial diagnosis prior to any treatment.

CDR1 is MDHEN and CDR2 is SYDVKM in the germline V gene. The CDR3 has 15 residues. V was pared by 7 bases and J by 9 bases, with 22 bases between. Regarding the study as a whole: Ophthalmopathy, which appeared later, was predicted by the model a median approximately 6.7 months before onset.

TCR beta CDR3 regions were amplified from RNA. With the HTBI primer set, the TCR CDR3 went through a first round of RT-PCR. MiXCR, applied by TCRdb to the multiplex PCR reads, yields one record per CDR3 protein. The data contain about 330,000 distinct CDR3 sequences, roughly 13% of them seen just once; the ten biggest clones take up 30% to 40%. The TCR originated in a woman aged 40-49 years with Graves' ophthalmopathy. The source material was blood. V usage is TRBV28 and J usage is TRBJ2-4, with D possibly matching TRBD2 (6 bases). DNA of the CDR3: TGTGCCAGCACCTATGGGGGGTTAGCCCTTGGCATTCAGTACTTC. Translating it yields CASTYGGLALGIQYF. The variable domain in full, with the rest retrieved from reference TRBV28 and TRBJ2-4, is DVKVTQSSRYLVKRTGEKVFLECVQDMDHENMFWYRQDPGLGLRLIYFSYDVKMKEKGDIPEGYSVSREKKERFSLILESASTNQTSMYLCASTYGGLALGIQYFGAGTRLSVL.